This T cell receptor beta chain was sequenced during a study of shared clonotypes between healthy human individuals. Across the study: Each donor contributed plates that comprised three CD4 naive, three CD4 memory, two CD8 naive and one CD8 memory. Findings of the study overall: Larger estimated richness was generally seen in naive subsets than in memory subsets.

Comments on this clone: Its antigen is not known.

V was clipped by 4 bases and J by 1 base, with 11 bases between them. Germline lookup yields CDR1 SGHRS and CDR2 YFSETQ. The CDR3 is 14 residues long. Produced via immunoSEQ multiplex PCR; TCRdb's table is partial and in-frame only. This repertoire shows over 1.4 million clones, approximately 97% found once; its top ten account for more than 0.9%. Only Caucasian adults living in Nashville, Tennessee served as donors. Into CD45RA+ naive and CD45RA-negative memory subsets, the CD4+ cells were split. The chain joins TRBV5-1 to TRBJ2-5; TRBD1 might be the D (6 bases). This sequence originates from a young man in good health. The sample taken for sequencing was naive CD4+ T cells sorted from blood. Subset meaning: CD45RA+ positively selected. The CDR3 DNA is TGCGCCAGCAGCATCAGGGGTACCCAAGAGACCCAGTACTTC. Translation gives CASSIRGTQETQYF.